These 25 T cell receptor beta chains originate from one sample sequenced in a study of control samples from healthy donors and cancer patients (dated by TCRdb to 2019 to 2021). The method was the immunoSEQ multiplex PCR assay. The source is immuneACCESS, and TCRdb retained only in-frame sequences with V and J called. Part of the clones is not carried over; for the studies checked, unresolved V genes explain less than half of this, and the remainder is unexplained. The sample includes 150,000 to 200,000 clones, with around 96% observed a single time. The ten most abundant clones make up more than 8% of the sample. The source material was blood. These TCRs come from a woman in her forties in good health.

The V and J genes are TRBV4-1 and TRBJ1-4; 7 nucleotides align to TRBD1. V was pared by 0 bases and J by 7 bases, with 11 bases of the junction left unmatched. Germline loops: CDR1 MGHRA, CDR2 YSYEKL. The CDR3 contains 17 residues. The CDR3 protein is CASSQDTTRTGSEKLFF. CDR3 sequence (DNA): TGCGCCAGCAGCCAAGATACAACTAGGACAGGAAGTGAAAAACTGTTTTTT.

This clone is a singleton in its sample. This chain joins TRBV6-6 and TRBJ1-1; possibly TRBD1 for D (5 bases). Germline lookup yields CDR1 MNHNY and CDR2 SVGAGI (reference sequence). V dropped 11 bases and J dropped 1 base, with 11 bases sitting between them. This CDR3 has 12 residues. CDR3 coding DNA: TGTGCCGGGAAGGGGCGGAACACTGAAGCTTTCTTT. It is translated as CAGKGRNTEAFF.

The chain employs TRBV5-1 and TRBJ2-2; 8 nucleotides agree with TRBD2. Germline assignment: CDR1 SGHRS and CDR2 YFSETQ. This CDR3 has 16 amino acids. V shed 5 bases, J shed 6 bases, and the junction held 12 bases outside the gene matches. The CDR3 region is CASRSSAREEAGELFF. CDR3 DNA sequence: TGCGCCAGCAGGTCATCTGCGCGGGAGGAGGCCGGGGAGCTGTTTTTT.

V gene TRBV24-1 combines with J gene TRBJ1-2; no firm D call. The CDR3 runs to 14 residues. Germline V gene data show CDR1 as KGHDR and CDR2 as SFDVKD. Trimming shortened V by 3 bases and J by 2 bases, and 9 bases separated the two germline ends. The CDR3 DNA is TGTGCCACCAGTGATGATGACATAAACTATGGCTACACCTTC. It codes for CATSDDDINYGYTF.

The chain joins TRBV27 to TRBJ2-3, with 8 bases fitting TRBD2. In germline, CDR1 is MNHEY, CDR2 SMNVEV (reference sequence). V dropped 6 bases and J dropped 3; count of bases not matched to a gene: 5. The CDR3 is 14 amino acids. This CDR3 is CASSPGLVTDTQYF. The CDR3 DNA follows: TGTGCCAGCAGCCCGGGACTAGTTACAGATACGCAGTATTTT.

The V gene is TRBV5-6, the J gene TRBJ1-4, with D unclear. The CDR3 has 15 residues. Per germline, CDR1 SGHDT and CDR2 YYEEEE. V shed 0 bases and J shed 8 bases, with 14 bases lying between them. Here the CDR3 reads CASSLVDGLEEKLFF. CDR3 nucleotide sequence: TGTGCCAGCAGCTTGGTGGACGGACTGGAGGAAAAACTGTTTTTT.

The chain combines TRBV4-2 with TRBJ2-2; D uncertain. CDR1 is LGHNA and CDR2 is YNFKEQ in the germline V gene. The CDR3 is 15 amino acids. Between the trimmed V and J ends, which lost 0 bases and 6 bases, there was a span of 11 bases. The CDR3 DNA follows: TGTGCCAGCAGCCAAGACGGCGGAAAGGCCGGGGAGCTGTTTTTT. This sequence encodes CASSQDGGKAGELFF.

The J gene is TRBJ2-7, the V gene TRBV2; D is undetermined. Per germline, CDR1 SNHLY and CDR2 FYNNEI. The V end lost 8 bases, the J end lost 0 bases, and 8 bases lay between the germline ends. The CDR3 consists of 12 residues. The CDR3 nucleotides are TGTGCCAGCGATGAGGACTCCTACGAGCAGTACTTC. Residues: CASDEDSYEQYF. The full variable domain, rest sourced from reference TRBV2 and TRBJ2-7, is EPEVTQTPSHQVTQMGQEVILRCVPISNHLYFYWYRQILGQKVEFLVSFYNNEISEKSEIFDDQFSVERPDGSNFTLKIRSTKLEDSAMYFCASDEDSYEQYFGPGTRLTVT.

This clone turned up a few times. V gene TRBV29-1 combines with J gene TRBJ2-1; TRBD2 aligns across 9 bases. Germline V gene sequence: CDR1 SQVTM, CDR2 ANQGSEA. This CDR3 is 18 amino acids long. Trimming at V came to 2 bases and at J to 0 bases, leaving 11 bases not matched to a gene. The chain's CDR3 is CSVERSSGALSSYNEQFF. The CDR3 bases are TGCAGCGTTGAACGGTCTAGCGGGGCCCTTAGCTCCTACAATGAGCAGTTCTTC.

The rearrangement uses TRBV6-1 and TRBJ1-3; weak D call: TRBD1 (5 bases). Germline-derived CDR1 and CDR2 are MNHNS and SASEGT. Trimming stripped 5 bases from V and 4 bases from J, with 12 bases between. There are 14 residues in the CDR3. The CDR3 loop is CASSSPGSGNTIYF. The CDR3 bases are TGTGCCAGCAGTTCCCCAGGGTCGGGAAACACCATATATTTT.

The table lists this clone with a count of one. The rearrangement uses TRBV7-9 and TRBJ1-2; D is uncertain. CDR1 is SEHNR, CDR2 FQNEAQ, per germline (reference sequence). The CDR3 covers 12 residues. Trimming pared 3 bases from V and 10 bases from J, leaving 12 bases between. The CDR3 region has the DNA TGTGCCAGCAGCTTTCAGCAGGACCACTACACCTTC. Translating it yields CASSFQQDHYTF.

The chain has TRBV11-2 and TRBJ1-5, with 7 positions matching TRBD1. The CDR3 is made up of 15 amino acids. The V gene's germline CDR1 is SGHAT and CDR2 FQNNGV. V shed 4 bases and J 3 bases; nucleotides not matched to a gene: 6. The CDR3: CASSYTGEPNQPQHF. In DNA form, the CDR3 reads TGTGCCAGCAGCTACACAGGGGAACCCAATCAGCCCCAGCATTTT.

The gene calls are TRBV7-9 and TRBJ2-1, with TRBD2 matching over 7 bases. The length of the CDR3 is 16 residues. V lost 0 bases and J lost 2; bases outside the gene matches: 4. Germline V gene lookup returns CDR1 SEHNR and CDR2 FQNEAQ (reference sequence). The CDR3 spells CASSLARLAAYNEQFF. The CDR3 bases are TGTGCCAGCAGCTTAGCGCGGCTAGCGGCCTACAATGAGCAGTTCTTC.

V usage is TRBV6-5 and J usage is TRBJ1-5; TRBD1 agrees at 8 bases. V shed 5 bases and J 6 bases; nucleotides not matched to a gene: 3. Germline V lookup: CDR1 MNHEY, CDR2 SVGAGI. The CDR3 runs to 13 residues. CDR3 residues: CASSQQGGQPQHF. The CDR3, as DNA: TGTGCCAGCAGTCAACAGGGGGGTCAGCCCCAGCATTTT.

The rearrangement links TRBV9 to TRBJ1-4; TRBD1 matches 7 bases. From germline, CDR1 is SGDLS and CDR2 YYNGEE. This CDR3 spans 15 amino acids. V lost 4 bases and J lost 7; bases outside the gene matches: 10. Written as DNA, the CDR3 is TGTGCCAGCAGCATGAGACAGGGAATGGGTGAAAAACTGTTTTTT. Its translation is CASSMRQGMGEKLFF.

This clone was detected once. DNA of the CDR3: TGCGCCAGCAGCCAAGATGTTTTGGGGGCTAGCAATCAGCCCCAGCATTTT. This codes for CASSQDVLGASNQPQHF. This chain connects TRBV4-3 to TRBJ1-5, with D tentatively TRBD1 (6 bases). V was trimmed by 0 bases and J by 0 bases, leaving 12 bases between them. The germline V gene encodes CDR1 LGHNA and CDR2 YSLEER. The CDR3 spans 17 residues.

The rearrangement links TRBV5-1 to TRBJ2-1, with D possibly TRBD2 on 5 matching bases. V gave up 0 bases and J gave up 4 bases, with 8 bases separating them. This CDR3 has 14 residues. Per germline, CDR1 SGHRS and CDR2 YFSETQ. The CDR3 DNA follows: TGCGCCAGCAGCTTGGCGGAGGCGTACAATGAGCAGTTCTTC. Translation: CASSLAEAYNEQFF.

V and J are TRBV6-4 and TRBJ2-1; no definite D call. This CDR3 is 16 amino acids long. Per germline, CDR1 MRHNA and CDR2 SNTAGT. Trimming took 4 bases from V and 8 from J, leaving 21 bases between them. The CDR3 spells CASSVEVSWGIDEQFF. DNA of the CDR3: TGTGCCAGCAGTGTAGAAGTGTCGTGGGGTATAGATGAGCAGTTCTTC.

J is TRBJ1-1 and V is TRBV9; no clear D gene. V dropped 2 bases and J dropped 1 base, with 15 bases sitting between them. The CDR3 spans 16 residues. Germline CDR1 reads SGDLS; CDR2 reads YYNGEE. This CDR3 is CASSVGEGIGNTEAFF. For the CDR3, the DNA is TGTGCCAGCAGCGTTGGAGAGGGCATTGGGAACACTGAAGCTTTCTTT.

This clone was seen only once. This chain connects TRBV7-2 to TRBJ1-1; TRBD1 aligns across 8 bases. The J segment lost 6 bases and the V segment lost 5 bases, leaving 8 bases of the junction unmatched. This CDR3 spans 14 amino acids. CDR1 is SGHTA, CDR2 FQGNSA, per germline. CDR3 loop: CASSDTGGWSEAFF. The CDR3, as DNA: TGTGCCAGCAGCGACACAGGGGGATGGTCTGAAGCTTTCTTT.

This rearrangement joins TRBV15 to TRBJ1-3; 8 nucleotides agree with TRBD1. This CDR3 is 16 amino acids long. CDR1 LNHNV and CDR2 YYDKDF come from the germline V gene (reference sequence). The junction had 10 bases not matched to a gene; V was cut back by 5 bases and J by 4 bases. The CDR3 is CATSGRKQGEGNTIYF. In nucleotides, the CDR3 is TGTGCCACCAGCGGCCGTAAACAGGGGGAGGGAAACACCATATATTTT.

This chain joins TRBV2 and TRBJ1-4; D perhaps matches TRBD1 (5 bases). Trimming cost V 8 bases and J 8 bases, with 12 bases left between them. In germline, CDR1 is SNHLY, CDR2 FYNNEI. This CDR3 is 12 amino acids long. As DNA, the CDR3 is TGTGCCAGCGCCGAGGGGCGAGAAAAACTGTTTTTT. Its translation: CASAEGREKLFF.

The V gene is TRBV5-4, the J gene TRBJ1-1, with D unclear. Between the trimmed V and J ends, which lost 0 bases and 4 bases, there was a span of 10 bases. Germline-derived CDR1 and CDR2 are SGHNT and YYREEE (reference sequence). This CDR3 is 14 amino acids long. CDR3 in amino acids: CASSLADGFTEAFF. The CDR3 nucleotides read TGTGCCAGCAGCTTGGCAGACGGTTTCACTGAAGCTTTCTTT.

The chain links TRBV7-3 to TRBJ2-3; 8 bases line up with TRBD1. CDR3 length: 15 residues. The trim removed 5 bases at V and 4 bases at J, leaving 8 bases unmatched. From germline, CDR1 is SGHTA and CDR2 FQGTGA. In DNA form, the CDR3 reads TGTGCCAGCAGCACCTTGGGACAGGCAGCAGATACGCAGTATTTT. Amino acid sequence: CASSTLGQAADTQYF.

The chain employs TRBV28 and TRBJ1-5, with D perhaps matching TRBD1 (5 bases). V was trimmed by 4 bases and J by 2 bases, leaving 18 bases between them. Germline lookup yields CDR1 MDHEN and CDR2 SYDVKM. The CDR3 is 17 residues long. The DNA of the CDR3 is TGTGCCAGCAGTTCCTTGGGACTATCGGCGGGCAATCAGCCCCAGCATTTT. Its translation: CASSSLGLSAGNQPQHF.